Following are 18 T cell receptor beta chains from one sample sequenced in a study of molecular identifiers for immune sequencing clone quantification. Using its own MiXCR run on the PCR reads, TCRdb lists one record per CDR3 protein. Found here are 88,000 or so distinct CDR3 sequences, around 20% of them singletons; the top ten hold about 1%. The sample consisted of naive CD8+ T cells from blood, with Jurkat cell RNA spiked in. The subset: FACS-sorted CD8+CD4-CCR7+CD45RA+ naive T cells. These receptor sequences come from a human donor in good health. Some libraries in this study had Jurkat cell RNA spiked in.

This rearrangement joins TRBV11-2 to TRBJ2-1; 11 positions agree with TRBD2. With 6 bases clipped from V and 10 bases from J, the junction kept 8 bases outside the gene matches. The CDR3 runs 14 residues. The germline V gene has CDR1 SGHAT and CDR2 FQNNGV. Here the CDR3 reads CASSFSGGAFEQFF. CDR3 nucleotide sequence: TGTGCCAGCAGTTTTAGCGGGGGGGCCTTCGAGCAGTTCTTC. The variable domain in full, with the rest retrieved from reference TRBV11-2 and TRBJ2-1, is EAGVAQSPRYKIIEKRQSVAFWCNPISGHATLYWYQQILGQGPKLLIQFQNNGVVDDSQLPKDRFSAERLKGVDSTLKIQPAKLEDSAVYLCASSFSGGAFEQFFGPGTRLTVL.

This clonotype was detected many times. V usage is TRBV2 and J usage is TRBJ2-7; 8 bases match TRBD2. The V and J ends lost 10 bases and 0 bases, in that order; junction bases with no gene match: 14. Looked up from germline, CDR1 is SNHLY and CDR2 is FYNNEI. The CDR3 length is 16 residues. CDR3: CATQPLAGASSYEQYF. Written as DNA, the CDR3 is TGTGCCACCCAGCCCCTAGCGGGTGCGAGCTCCTACGAGCAGTACTTC.

This clonotype was seen a handful of times. The rearrangement links TRBV2 to TRBJ2-7, with D hard to call. CDR1 is SNHLY and CDR2 is FYNNEI in the germline V gene. Trimming cost V 6 bases and J 0 bases, with 12 bases left between them. The CDR3 has 14 amino acids. CDR3 region: CASSKQDLSYEQYF. The CDR3 DNA reads TGTGCCAGCAGCAAGCAGGACCTCTCCTACGAGCAGTACTTC. Supplemented by reference TRBV2 and TRBJ2-7, the full variable domain reads EPEVTQTPSHQVTQMGQEVILRCVPISNHLYFYWYRQILGQKVEFLVSFYNNEISEKSEIFDDQFSVERPDGSNFTLKIRSTKLEDSAMYFCASSKQDLSYEQYFGPGTRLTVT.

Many counts were recorded for this clonotype. The chain combines TRBV19 with TRBJ1-5, with 9 positions matching TRBD1. The trim removed 3 bases at V and 7 bases at J, leaving 7 bases unmatched. The length of the CDR3 is 15 residues. CDR1 is LNHDA, CDR2 SQIVND, per germline (reference sequence). CDR3 residues: CASSISQGAGQPQHF. The CDR3 DNA reads as TGTGCCAGTAGTATCTCACAGGGGGCTGGACAGCCCCAGCATTTT. The variable domain in full, with the rest retrieved from reference TRBV19 and TRBJ1-5, is DGGITQSPKYLFRKEGQNVTLSCEQNLNHDAMYWYRQDPGQGLRLIYYSQIVNDFQKGDIAEGYSVSREKKESFPLTVTSAQKNPTAFYLCASSISQGAGQPQHFGDGTRLSIL.

The sample holds many counts of this clonotype. J is TRBJ2-3 and V is TRBV5-1; no firm D call. Germline CDR1 is SGHRS and CDR2 is YFSETQ. The CDR3 runs 15 residues. Deletions cut 1 base from V and 0 bases from J, with 9 bases between. CDR3: CASSLFTESTDTQYF. DNA of the CDR3: TGCGCCAGCAGCTTGTTCACAGAGAGCACAGATACGCAGTATTTT.

Of note for this clonotype: Just one base apart from a much larger clone, this may be a read error. Since the CDR3 does not end with the conserved phenylalanine or tryptophan, this likely comes from a read error. CDR3 DNA: TGCAGTGCCCCGGGACTAGCGGATTACGAGCAGTACTAC. Protein: CSAPGLADYEQYY. This rearrangement joins TRBV20-1 to TRBJ2-7, with 11 bases that match TRBD2. CDR3 length equals 13 residues. The ends lost 6 bases at V and 4 bases at J; junction bases unmatched: 5. Germline lookup yields CDR1 DFQATT and CDR2 SNEGSKA (reference sequence).

This clonotype was seen more than once but under ten times. A much larger clonotype is one base distant, so this may be a read error. This chain links TRBV28 with TRBJ1-4, with a possible D match to TRBD1 (5 bases). Germline CDR1 is MDHEN and CDR2 is SYDVKM. This CDR3 has 15 residues. CDR3 nucleotides: TGTGCCAGCACCCCTGGGGCGGCAACTAATGAAAAACCGTTTTTT. The encoded protein is CASTPGAATNEKPFF.

This clonotype was recorded many times. The V and J genes are TRBV14 and TRBJ2-7; TRBD2 might be the D (6 bases). CDR3 length: 13 residues. CDR1 SGHDN and CDR2 FVKESK come from the germline V gene. Between the trimmed V and J ends, which lost 3 bases and 2 bases, there was a span of 8 bases. CDR3 loop: CASSQSGAYEQYF. The CDR3 nucleotides read TGTGCCAGCAGCCAGTCGGGAGCCTACGAGCAGTACTTC.

This clonotype was found many times. The rearrangement joins TRBV28 to TRBJ1-1; 7 bases map to TRBD1. This CDR3 is built from 14 residues. CDR1 is MDHEN and CDR2 is SYDVKM in the germline V gene. V lost 8 bases, J lost 0 bases, and 6 bases stayed unmatched. CDR3 DNA sequence: TGTGCCAGCGTTTGGGACAGATTGAACACTGAAGCTTTCTTT. Protein sequence: CASVWDRLNTEAFF.

This clonotype was picked up many times. The rearrangement uses TRBV29-1 and TRBJ2-3; 7 bases are a match to TRBD1. The CDR3 runs to 13 residues. V lost 7 bases, J lost 1 base, and 5 bases stayed unmatched. Germline CDR1 is SQVTM and CDR2 is ANQGSEA. The CDR3 is CSGTGEGTDTQYF. Written as DNA, the CDR3 is TGCAGCGGCACAGGGGAAGGCACAGATACGCAGTATTTT.

This clonotype appeared many times. V usage is TRBV2 and J usage is TRBJ2-7, with D unclear. V was shortened by 4 bases and J by 7 bases, with 20 bases between the two germline ends. The germline gives CDR1 SNHLY, CDR2 FYNNEI. CDR3 length: 15 amino acids. Written as DNA, the CDR3 is TGTGCCAGCAGTGCTTCTATCGAAGATTCCTGGGAGCAGTACTTC. Its protein product is CASSASIEDSWEQYF.

In regard to this clonotype: A much larger clone differs by one base, so this may be a read error. The chain combines TRBV4-3 with TRBJ2-2, with D possibly TRBD1 on 5 matching bases. The CDR3 covers 16 residues. Germline assignment: CDR1 LGHNA and CDR2 YSLEER. V dropped 0 bases and J dropped 6 bases, with 14 bases sitting between them. CDR3 coding DNA: TGCGCCAGCAGCCAAGATCCCTCCTCGACAGCCGGGGAGCTGTTTTTT. Amino acid sequence: CASSQDPSSTAGELFF.

In DNA form, the CDR3 reads TGTGCCACCATTAGCGGAGACGGCACAGAGACCCAGTACTTC. Its translation is CATISGDGTETQYF. J is TRBJ2-5 and V is TRBV24-1; a weak D match, TRBD2 (6 bases). Trimming shortened V by 8 bases and J by 4 bases, and 16 bases separated the two germline ends. CDR1 is KGHDR, CDR2 SFDVKD, per germline. This CDR3 is 14 amino acids long.

V and J are TRBV9 and TRBJ2-1; tentative D call: TRBD1 (5 bases). The germline CDR1 and CDR2 sequences are SGDLS and YYNGEE. Deletions cut 0 bases from V and 8 bases from J, with 12 bases between. CDR3 length: 14 residues. The CDR3 region has the DNA TGTGCCAGCAGCGTAGGACAGATTGGGGATGAGCAGTTCTTC. Translating gives CASSVGQIGDEQFF.

This clonotype was seen ten or more times. The chain combines TRBV12-3 or TRBV12-4 with TRBJ2-1, with 11 bases fitting TRBD2. The CDR3 runs to 16 residues. J gave up 3 bases and V 3 bases, and 4 bases lay outside the gene matches. The CDR3 reads CASSFFLAGGYNEQFF. Here the CDR3 DNA reads TGTGCCAGCAGTTTCTTCCTAGCGGGGGGCTACAATGAGCAGTTCTTC.

The V call is TRBV20-1, the J call TRBJ2-2; TRBD1 is a possible D gene (6 bases). This CDR3 is built from 19 residues. Germline V lookup: CDR1 DFQATT, CDR2 SNEGSKA (reference sequence). Trimming stripped 3 bases from V and 0 bases from J, with 23 bases between. The CDR3 DNA follows: TGCAGTGCTAGGTCCGAAGTGATGGACGACAGGCCGAACACCGGGGAGCTGTTTTTT. Protein sequence: CSARSEVMDDRPNTGELFF.

This clonotype was detected many times. The chain has TRBV6-5 and TRBJ1-1; no definite D call. The CDR3 runs 11 residues. Trimming pared 4 bases from V and 7 bases from J, leaving 7 bases between. Germline-derived CDR1 and CDR2 are MNHEY and SVGAGI. This chain's CDR3 is CASSWLDEAFF. CDR3 nucleotides: TGTGCCAGCAGTTGGCTGGATGAAGCTTTCTTT.

The genes are TRBV10-2 and TRBJ2-3, with D perhaps TRBD1 (5 bases). CDR3 size: 14 residues. V was cut by 6 bases and J by 6 bases, with 16 bases left in between. Germline CDR1 and CDR2: WSHSY and SAAADI. The CDR3 sequence: CASSSGPPGDTQYF. Here the CDR3 DNA reads TGCGCCAGCAGCTCGGGTCCGCCAGGGGATACGCAGTATTTT.